This TCR beta chain originates from a study of T-cell memory formation after mild COVID-19. Study-wide context: Clusters were largely donor specific.

This clonotype has just a few counts. Each CDR3 protein is one row after TCRdb ran MiXCR on the 5' RACE reads. In the table there are 210,000 or so distinct CDR3 sequences, 15% to 20% of which are singletons. The CDR3 is 15 residues long. In germline, CDR1 is MDHEN, CDR2 SYDVKM. V lost 1 base to trimming and J lost 6 bases; unmatched junction nucleotides: 4. The sequence came from an adult woman who had mild COVID-19 (a few samples of this study predate the infection). Cell type and time point are not known. The sequenced sample was PBMCs or a T cell subset sorted from them (not recorded which). The chain joins TRBV28 to TRBJ2-2; 8 nucleotides match TRBD1. The CDR3 region has the DNA TGTGCCAGCAGTTTATTGGGGACAGGCTCCGGGGAGCTGTTTTTT. This encodes CASSLLGTGSGELFF.